Below, 18 T cell receptor beta chains from the same sample are listed, as sequenced in a study of preoperative IRX-2 immunotherapy in early breast cancer. Treatment meaning: preoperative locoregional IRX-2 cytokine immunotherapy. TCRdb keeps only in-frame clones here, not all; method: immunoSEQ multiplex PCR. The table shows about 32,000 clones, with roughly four fifths occurring only once. The specimen comprised lymph node tissue, sampled from a patient treated with IRX-2 immunotherapy. The receptors stem from a human donor with breast cancer.

V is TRBV14 and J is TRBJ1-4; D is unclear. V was trimmed by 2 bases and J by 10 bases, leaving 20 bases between them. Germline assignment: CDR1 SGHDN and CDR2 FVKESK. The length of the CDR3 is 16 residues. In DNA form, the CDR3 reads TGTGCCAGCAGCCAACACTGGGGTAGTGGTGGTGGAAAACTGTTTTTT. Its translation: CASSQHWGSGGGKLFF. The full variable domain, with the rest looked up from reference TRBV14 and TRBJ1-4, is EAGVTQFPSHSVIEKGQTVTLRCDPISGHDNLYWYRRVMGKEIKFLLHFVKESKQDESGMPNNRFLAERTGGTYSTLKVQPAELEDSGVYFCASSQHWGSGGGKLFFGSGTQLSVL.

This clone has a handful of counts. At one boundary the junction diverges from the germline segment, which might be a read error. V usage is TRBV9 and J usage is TRBJ1-2; 7 nucleotides line up with TRBD1. The CDR3 extends over 13 amino acids. The germline gives CDR1 SGDLS, CDR2 YYNGEE. CDR3 sequence reads: CASSVGGRGGYTF. The DNA of the CDR3 is TGTGCCAGCAGTGTAGGGGGCAGAGGTGGCTACACCTTC.

CDR3 sequence (DNA): TGTGCCAGCAGCCAAGACGGTCCCTCGTACCAAGAGACCCAGTACTTC. Amino acid sequence: CASSQDGPSYQETQYF. The chain has TRBV14 and TRBJ2-5; D is unclear. V was trimmed by 0 bases and J by 0 bases, leaving 11 bases between them. Germline V lookup: CDR1 SGHDN, CDR2 FVKESK. The length of the CDR3 is 16 residues.

This clone was seen a few times. V gene TRBV15 combines with J gene TRBJ1-6; D unclear. The CDR3 has 15 residues. V was cut by 5 bases and J by 2 bases, with 10 bases left in between. In germline, CDR1 is LNHNV, CDR2 YYDKDF (reference sequence). The CDR3 DNA follows: TGTGCCACCAGCCACACCAGCCCCTATAATTCACCCCTCCACTTT. Protein: CATSHTSPYNSPLHF.

This chain joins TRBV6-8 and TRBJ2-1; D call uncertain. Germline V gene data show CDR1 as MNHGY and CDR2 as SAAAGT. This CDR3 region has 13 residues. The V gene lost 2 bases and the J gene lost 6 bases, with 8 bases spanning the gap. CDR3 in DNA: TGTGCCAGCAGTTACCGACCGGGCAATGAGCAGTTCTTC. This sequence encodes CASSYRPGNEQFF.

The V call is TRBV6-8, the J call TRBJ2-1; maybe TRBD2 (6 bases). The germline V gene has CDR1 MNHGY and CDR2 SAAAGT. The CDR3 covers 15 residues. V shed 2 bases and J shed 9 bases, with 17 bases lying between them. DNA for the CDR3: TGTGCCAGCAGTTACGGGCGGCGGGGCCTTCCTGAGCAGTTCTTC. Protein: CASSYGRRGLPEQFF.

The chain uses TRBV28 and TRBJ2-4; the match to TRBD2 covers 8 bases. This CDR3 is built from 13 residues. With 11 bases clipped from V and 8 bases from J, the junction kept 11 bases outside the gene matches. Looked up from germline, CDR1 is MDHEN and CDR2 is SYDVKM. The CDR3 region has the DNA TGTGCCTGTCGGGGGGGTGCGTTGGACATTCAGTACTTC. It is translated as CACRGGALDIQYF. Full variable domain (outside the CDR3, taken from reference TRBV28 and TRBJ2-4): DVKVTQSSRYLVKRTGEKVFLECVQDMDHENMFWYRQDPGLGLRLIYFSYDVKMKEKGDIPEGYSVSREKKERFSLILESASTNQTSMYLCACRGGALDIQYFGAGTRLSVL.

The rearrangement links TRBV1 to TRBJ2-2; the table calls TRBD2, which could not be checked here. TRBV1 is flagged as a pseudogene. This CDR3 is built from 19 residues. The DNA for the CDR3 is TGCGCCAGCAGCCAACCGGGACTAGCGAGCCCCCCGGGCACCGGGGAGCTGTTTTTT. This gives the protein CASSQPGLASPPGTGELFF.

This clone has only one observation. The chain uses TRBV19 and TRBJ2-1; D is ambiguous. V was pared by 5 bases and J by 6 bases, with 14 bases between. The CDR3 spans 14 residues. Per germline, CDR1 LNHDA and CDR2 SQIVND (reference sequence). CDR3 nucleotides: TGTGCCAGTAGTCTTCCGACTTCGGCCAATGAGCAGTTCTTC. Amino acids: CASSLPTSANEQFF.

The rearrangement links TRBV18 to TRBJ2-2; D tentatively fits TRBD1 or TRBD2 (5 bases each). V lost 4 bases and J lost 6, with 15 bases in between. This CDR3 has 15 residues. The germline gives CDR1 KGHSH, CDR2 LQKENI. CDR3 residues: CASSLPGPFPGELFF. The CDR3, as DNA: TGTGCCAGCTCACTCCCGGGGCCGTTCCCCGGGGAGCTGTTTTTT.

The chain combines TRBV7-5 with TRBJ1-2. TRBV7-5 is a pseudogene locus. The CDR3 spans 14 residues. CDR3 sequence reads: CASNLRGRWDGYTF. CDR3 bases: TGTGCCAGCAACTTACGAGGGAGGTGGGATGGCTACACCTTC.

This clone turned up a few times. The J gene is TRBJ1-2, the V gene TRBV6-8, with TRBD1 matching 8 bases. The CDR3 is 15 residues long. V was clipped by 5 bases and J by 2 bases; unmatched bases: 7. Germline values: CDR1 MNHGY, CDR2 SAAAGT. CDR3 in amino acids: CASSPLRQGNYGYTF. CDR3 in DNA: TGTGCCAGCAGTCCCCTTCGACAGGGGAACTATGGCTACACCTTC.

By share of the sample, this clone is medium-sized. CDR3 coding DNA: TGTGCCACCAGCAGAGATTGGCAGACAATTGAAAAACTGTTTTTT. This translates into CATSRDWQTIEKLFF. The chain carries TRBV15 and TRBJ1-4, with unresolved D. Germline V gene lookup returns CDR1 LNHNV and CDR2 YYDKDF (reference sequence). The V and J ends lost 0 bases and 7 bases respectively, with 12 bases between them. CDR3 length: 15 residues.

CDR3 nucleotide sequence: TGTGCCAGTAGTATAGATCCTGGGACTGAAGCTTTCTTT. Translating gives CASSIDPGTEAFF. The V gene is TRBV19, the J gene TRBJ1-1, with D unresolved. The ends were cut back, 0 bases at V and 5 bases at J, with 7 bases in the middle. The CDR3 has 13 residues. Germline V gene data show CDR1 as LNHDA and CDR2 as SQIVND (reference sequence).

This clone appeared once. The chain employs TRBV12-5 and TRBJ2-1; D perhaps matches TRBD2 (5 bases). Germline values: CDR1 LGHNT, CDR2 FRNRAP. CDR3 length: 15 residues. The CDR3 region is CASRGRAGVFNEQFF. The CDR3 DNA is TGTGCCAGCCGAGGGCGAGCAGGAGTTTTCAATGAGCAGTTCTTC.

The V gene is TRBV5-8, the J gene TRBJ2-1, with D tentatively TRBD2 (7 bases). Germline assignment: CDR1 SGHTS and CDR2 YDEGEE. CDR3 length equals 15 residues. The ends were cut back, 2 bases at V and 5 bases at J, with 14 bases in the middle. The CDR3 DNA follows: TGTGCCAGCAGCTTCAGACCGGGGGGCAACAATGAGCAGTTCTTC. Its protein product is CASSFRPGGNNEQFF.

V is TRBV29-1 and J is TRBJ2-7; D uncertain. Germline CDR1 is SQVTM and CDR2 is ANQGSEA. Trimming stripped 2 bases from V and 3 bases from J, with 11 bases between. The CDR3 is 13 residues long. The CDR3 loop is CSVEPLHDYEQYF. CDR3 bases: TGCAGCGTTGAACCTCTACACGACTACGAGCAGTACTTC.

This clone was recorded once. The genes are TRBV7-7 and TRBJ1-1; 9 nucleotides line up with TRBD1. The length of the CDR3 is 15 residues. Germline trimming cut 5 bases from V and 5 bases from J; bases unmatched to any gene: 9. Germline V gene data show CDR1 as SSHAT and CDR2 as FNYEAQ (reference sequence). The CDR3 is CASSKQGALFTEAFF. CDR3 coding DNA: TGTGCCAGCAGCAAACAGGGGGCCTTATTTACTGAAGCTTTCTTT. Full variable domain (outside the CDR3, taken from reference TRBV7-7 and TRBJ1-1): GAGVSQSPRYKVTKRGQDVTLRCDPISSHATLYWYQQALGQGPEFLTYFNYEAQPDKSGLPSDRFSAERPEGSISTLTIQRTEQRDSAMYRCASSKQGALFTEAFFGQGTRLTVV.